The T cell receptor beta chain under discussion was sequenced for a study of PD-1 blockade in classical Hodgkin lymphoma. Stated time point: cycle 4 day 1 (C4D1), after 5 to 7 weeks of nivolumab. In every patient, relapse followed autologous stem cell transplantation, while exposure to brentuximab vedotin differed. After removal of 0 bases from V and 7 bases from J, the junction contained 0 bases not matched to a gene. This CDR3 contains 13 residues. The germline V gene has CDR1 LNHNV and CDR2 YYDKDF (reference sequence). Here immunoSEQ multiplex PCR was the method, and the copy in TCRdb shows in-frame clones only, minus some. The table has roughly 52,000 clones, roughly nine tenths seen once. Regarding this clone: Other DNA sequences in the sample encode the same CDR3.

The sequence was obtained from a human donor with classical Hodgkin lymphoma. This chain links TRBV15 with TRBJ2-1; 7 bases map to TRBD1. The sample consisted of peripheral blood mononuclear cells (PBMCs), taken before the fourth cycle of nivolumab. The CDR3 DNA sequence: TGTGCCACCAGCAGAGACAGGGGGAATGAGCAGTTCTTC. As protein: CATSRDRGNEQFF.